This T cell receptor beta chain is from a study of shared clonotypes between healthy human individuals (dated by TCRdb to the early 2020s). With regard to the full study: The cohort comprised a couple of women and three men aged 18 to 49 years. Per donor, leukapheresis produced somewhere between about 0.9 and 10 billion PBMCs. To increase sequencing depth and limit assay-specific biases, TCR repertoire library preparation and sequencing were carried out by different laboratories using diverse techniques. The study deeply sequenced blood TCR repertoires of several healthy adults to estimate repertoire size and the extent of clonotype sharing between individuals. For each donor, three plates each were used for CD4 naive and CD4 memory, two plates were used for CD8 naive, and one plate was used for CD8 memory.

The CDR3 sequence holds 14 residues, the cysteine and phenylalanine included. Kept here is only the CDR3 DNA, which spans 42 bases and is read in frame from base 1. Trimming costs V 5 bases and J 8 bases, and their ends lie 18 bases apart. CDR1 and CDR2 are drawn from the germline V gene: MDHEN, SYDVKM. Concerning this clone: Its binding antigen is unknown. No per-base quality is available; no much larger clone lies one base away.

Donors were healthy HIV-negative adults with no recently reported acute infections or vaccinations. Only Caucasian adults living in Nashville, Tennessee, USA were represented among the donors. CD4+ T cells were enriched through magnetic negative selection, after which naive cells were positively selected on CD45RA and the remaining negative fraction served as the memory subset. After blood collection by leukapheresis, PBMCs were isolated using Ficoll-Histopaque density gradient centrifugation and then cryopreserved in the vapor phase of liquid nitrogen. Purity and quantity of every magnetically sorted T cell population were checked by analytical flow cytometry. Each sorted fraction had its genomic DNA isolated and then quantified by UV absorbance on a Nanodrop 2000c. Using the deep immunoSEQ assay, TCR CDR3 regions were amplified from genomic DNA by multiplex PCR. For each cell subset, the extracted genomic DNA was distributed evenly across all wells of several immunoSEQ 96-well plates, and each plate served as one replicate. For sorted subsets, about 0.2 ug genomic DNA, equal to tens of thousands of T cell genomes, was loaded into each replicate PCR. Purified libraries were measured with a Qubit 3.0 fluorometer, size-checked on a Bioanalyzer 2100, and measured again with the KAPA Library Quantification kit. Each immunoSEQ 96-well plate was sequenced on its own single-read 150-cycle Illumina NextSeq 550 flow cell. As for how the authors treated the data: The immunoSEQ output contained only junctional sequences without quality scores, so filtering could not match that applied to full-length reads. Sequences were annotated with PyIR, a Python wrapper for IgBLAST v1.9, and V/J genes and CDR3 were assigned using IMGT germline references. Any read was removed if the V/J assignment was weak (E-value above 1e-6), the CDR3 was missing, or the read contained stop codons, out-of-frame junctions, or ambiguous translated residues. V3J clonotypes were defined as sequences sharing an identical inferred V gene, J gene, and CDR3 amino acid sequence. Percentage overlap between repertoires was calculated by dividing the number of shared unique clonotypes by the size of the smaller repertoire. RTK rarefaction, the Chao1 estimator, and Recon v2.1 estimates of unobserved clonotypes were used to assess repertoire richness. Generation probabilities were computed with OLGA for all TCRbeta clonotypes obtained by the gDNA method from several donors. The immuneACCESS repertoire file appears here via TCRdb, limited to in-frame rearrangements. These files lack a portion of the clones; in checked studies, under half of the deficit traces to unresolved V genes, and the cause of the others is not known. V and J calls and clone size are those listed in that table; D and trimming were worked out from the DNA. Recorded for this sample are 2 million to 3 million clones; approximately 94% of them occurred a single time. The leading ten clones occupy over 0.12% of the sample.

The paper's findings and limits, for the study overall: Pairwise subsampling indicated that sequencing depth was expected to affect the degree of clonotype sharing among donors. The small number of donors limited the genetic and exposure-history diversity represented. Rarefaction of sorted-subset datasets indicated incomplete sequencing despite the large sequencing depth. Naive subsets generally had larger estimated clonotype richness than memory subsets did. Sampling was restricted to blood, and TCR repertoires in tissues likely differ from the TCR repertoires found in blood. About 4.5% of naive CD4, 3.5% of naive CD8, about 2.1% of memory CD4, and around 0.4% of memory CD8 clonotypes were shared across several donors. Clonotypes shared by all four sorted-subset donors showed higher generation probabilities than non-shared clonotypes.

The chain joins TRBV28 to TRBJ1-2, with TRBD1 perhaps the D gene, on 5 matching bases. The clonotype originates from a man between 18 and 29 years old in good health. Sequenced: naive CD4+ T cells sorted from blood. The label giving this sample's cell subset or site can be read as: CD45RA+ positively selected. The CDR3 region reads CASSVGVPLRGYTF. The DNA reads TGTGCCAGCAGTGTGGGGGTTCCTTTGAGAGGCTACACCTTC.